The 16 T cell receptor beta chains in this list originate from one sample, sequenced in a study of control samples from healthy donors and cancer patients. Measured with immunoSEQ multiplex PCR; TCRdb has only the in-frame clones, and not every one. Found here are around 100,000 clones, approximately 86% of them singletons; the top ten hold approximately 14%. The sequenced sample was blood. Receptors were obtained from a man aged 30 to 45 in good health.

V gene TRBV18 combines with J gene TRBJ2-1, with a weak D call TRBD2 (7 bases). Trimming cost V 1 base and J 6 bases, with 19 bases left between them. CDR1 is KGHSH, CDR2 LQKENI, per germline. The CDR3 runs to 17 residues. CDR3 sequence reads: CASSPLLGGGFANEQFF. In DNA, the CDR3 is TGTGCCAGCTCACCACTGCTAGGGGGAGGGTTTGCCAATGAGCAGTTCTTC.

This clone appeared once. The genes are TRBV18 and TRBJ1-6, with D possibly matching TRBD1 (6 bases). The CDR3 spans 14 residues. The germline CDR1 and CDR2 sequences are KGHSH and LQKENI. Trimming removed 3 bases at V and 6 bases at J, with 9 bases between. In DNA, the CDR3 is TGTGCCAGCTCACCCGACAGGTTTAATTCACCCCTCCACTTT. Amino acids: CASSPDRFNSPLHF. Together with reference TRBV18 and TRBJ1-6, the CDR3 gives the full variable domain: NAGVMQNPRHLVRRRGQEARLRCSPMKGHSHVYWYRQLPEEGLKFMVYLQKENIIDESGMPKERFSAEFPKEGPSILRIQQVVRGDSAAYFCASSPDRFNSPLHFGNGTRLTVT.

The chain carries TRBV7-9 and TRBJ1-1; a weak D match, TRBD1 (5 bases). V gave up 5 bases and J gave up 1 base, with 20 bases separating them. Germline V CDR1 and CDR2: SEHNR, FQNEAQ (reference sequence). CDR3 length: 17 residues. The CDR3 reads CASSPRLGTDQNTEAFF. CDR3 in DNA: TGTGCCAGCAGCCCGAGACTCGGGACGGATCAGAACACTGAAGCTTTCTTT.

This rearrangement joins TRBV27 to TRBJ2-5, with 7 positions matching TRBD1. There are 17 residues in the CDR3. CDR1 and CDR2 (germline): MNHEY, SMNVEV (reference sequence). The trim removed 5 bases at V and 1 base at J, leaving 13 bases unmatched. The CDR3 is CASSRRTSGDSQETQYF. Written as DNA, the CDR3 is TGTGCCAGCAGTCGCCGTACCTCCGGGGACAGCCAAGAGACCCAGTACTTC.

The rearrangement joins TRBV7-8 to TRBJ1-1; D unclear. The CDR3 is 15 residues long. V was trimmed by 1 base and J by 1 base, leaving 10 bases between them. Germline V gives CDR1 SGHVS, CDR2 FQNEAQ. CDR3 in DNA: TGTGCCAGCAGCTTAGAAGACACCCAGAACACTGAAGCTTTCTTT. This translates into CASSLEDTQNTEAFF.

This chain uses TRBV28 with TRBJ2-7, with D perhaps matching TRBD1 (5 bases). This CDR3 has 13 amino acids. Germline values: CDR1 MDHEN, CDR2 SYDVKM. V lost 2 bases and J 2 bases, leaving 7 bases between the germline ends. CDR3 sequence (DNA): TGTGCCAGCAGTTTAGACAGCGCCTACGAGCAGTACTTC. Residues: CASSLDSAYEQYF.

In this sample, this clone turned up a few times. This chain links TRBV4-1 with TRBJ1-6; 10 nucleotides line up with TRBD1. The CDR3 sequence is 15 residues long. V was clipped by 4 bases and J by 7 bases; unmatched bases: 4. Germline V lookup: CDR1 MGHRA, CDR2 YSYEKL. CDR3 bases: TGCGCCAGCAGCCCGTCGGGACAGGGGAATTCACCCCTCCACTTT. It yields the protein CASSPSGQGNSPLHF.

This clone has only one observation. The rearrangement links TRBV10-3 to TRBJ1-5; D might be TRBD1 (6 bases). Per the germline V gene, CDR1 is ENHRY and CDR2 is SYGVKD. The V gene lost 4 bases and the J gene lost 0 bases, with 13 bases spanning the gap. The CDR3 extends over 16 amino acids. The CDR3 loop reads CAISADSFDSNQPQHF. CDR3 in DNA: TGTGCCATCAGTGCGGACAGCTTCGATAGCAATCAGCCCCAGCATTTT.

The gene calls are TRBV5-1 and TRBJ2-1; TRBD2 aligns across 10 bases. The CDR3 is 15 amino acids. Germline CDR1 and CDR2: SGHRS and YFSETQ. V shed 2 bases, J shed 5 bases, and the junction held 4 bases outside the gene matches. CDR3 protein: CASSLIAGGNNEQFF. The CDR3 region has the DNA TGCGCCAGCAGCTTAATAGCGGGAGGTAACAATGAGCAGTTCTTC.

This clone is a singleton in its sample. The chain joins TRBV10-1 to TRBJ2-5, with TRBD2 as a possible D gene (5 bases). The CDR3 runs to 15 residues. Germline loops: CDR1 WNHNN, CDR2 SYGVQD (reference sequence). Trimming removed 3 bases at V and 4 bases at J, with 15 bases between. Here the CDR3 DNA reads TGCGCCAGCAGTGACCGACTAAGTCCCCCAGAGACCCAGTACTTC. Protein: CASSDRLSPPETQYF.

The chain recombines TRBV4-2 with TRBJ2-3, with 9 positions matching TRBD2. The CDR3 contains 19 residues. Germline lookup yields CDR1 LGHNA and CDR2 YNFKEQ. The V and J ends lost 3 bases and 2 bases, in that order; junction bases with no gene match: 15. CDR3 sequence: CASSHRVGGRATPTDTQYF. The CDR3 nucleotides read TGTGCCAGCAGCCACCGAGTGGGCGGGAGGGCCACTCCCACAGATACGCAGTATTTT.

The V gene is TRBV3-1 (or the pseudogene TRBV3-2), the J gene TRBJ1-5, with a weak D call TRBD1 (6 bases). V was pared by 0 bases and J by 7 bases, with 19 bases between. Germline V CDR1 and CDR2: LGHDT, YNNKEL (reference sequence). The CDR3 length is 17 residues. The CDR3 nucleotides read TGTGCCAGCAGCCAAGAAAGGACAGAGTCAACCGGGCAGCCCCAGCATTTT. This translates into CASSQERTESTGQPQHF.

V usage is TRBV5-1 and J usage is TRBJ2-2, with 8 bases that match TRBD1. The CDR3 covers 16 residues. The V gene's germline CDR1 is SGHRS and CDR2 YFSETQ. With 4 bases clipped from V and 4 bases from J, the junction kept 9 bases outside the gene matches. The CDR3 loop is CASSPQGAAGTGELFF. The CDR3 DNA sequence: TGCGCCAGCAGCCCTCAGGGGGCGGCGGGCACCGGGGAGCTGTTTTTT.

J is TRBJ2-5 and V is TRBV18, with 7 bases matching TRBD1. V shed 5 bases, J shed 0 bases, and the junction held 6 bases outside the gene matches. This CDR3 has 15 amino acids. In germline, CDR1 is KGHSH, CDR2 LQKENI. Here the CDR3 reads CASSTQTGYQETQYF. As DNA, the CDR3 is TGTGCCAGCTCAACCCAGACAGGGTACCAAGAGACCCAGTACTTC. The entire variable domain, with the rest obtained from reference TRBV18 and TRBJ2-5, is as follows: NAGVMQNPRHLVRRRGQEARLRCSPMKGHSHVYWYRQLPEEGLKFMVYLQKENIIDESGMPKERFSAEFPKEGPSILRIQQVVRGDSAAYFCASSTQTGYQETQYFGPGTRLLVL.

CDR3 sequence (DNA): TGTGCCAGTAGGCCAGGGACAGGGGGCTCACCCCTCCACTTT. This codes for CASRPGTGGSPLHF. The genes are TRBV19 and TRBJ1-6, with TRBD1 matching over 12 bases. The CDR3 sequence is 14 residues long. V shed 6 bases, J shed 10 bases, and the junction held 4 bases outside the gene matches. Germline V gives CDR1 LNHDA, CDR2 SQIVND (reference sequence). Using reference TRBV19 and TRBJ1-6 for the parts outside the CDR3, the full variable domain is DGGITQSPKYLFRKEGQNVTLSCEQNLNHDAMYWYRQDPGQGLRLIYYSQIVNDFQKGDIAEGYSVSREKKESFPLTVTSAQKNPTAFYLCASRPGTGGSPLHFGNGTRLTVT.

The chain carries TRBV27 and TRBJ2-1; D gene unclear. The CDR3 consists of 17 residues. V lost 3 bases and J 1 base, leaving 16 bases between the germline ends. The germline V gene encodes CDR1 MNHEY and CDR2 SMNVEV (reference sequence). The CDR3 spells CASSFLPRRLSYNEQFF. CDR3 nucleotide sequence: TGTGCCAGCAGTTTCCTCCCGAGGCGGCTTTCCTACAATGAGCAGTTCTTC.